This T cell receptor (beta chain) was profiled in a study of blood T cell repertoires in COVID-19. The overall study: Samples representing acute and convalescent COVID-19 were sourced from the United States, Italy and Spain.

Method: immunoSEQ multiplex PCR; TCRdb's copy keeps in-frame clones and lacks some. The sample comprises around 130,000 clones, roughly nine tenths of which are singletons, and approximately 3.5% rests with the top ten. The CDR3 is made up of 15 amino acids. Germline V gene sequence: CDR1 MNHEY, CDR2 SVGAGI. Trimming pared 5 bases from V and 1 base from J, leaving 14 bases between. This chain uses TRBV6-5 with TRBJ1-1, with D perhaps matching TRBD1 (6 bases). Sequencing input: peripheral blood. The sequence was collected from a man in his fifties or sixties with active COVID-19. This CDR3 reads CASSRGTETNTEAFF. DNA of the CDR3: TGTGCCAGCAGTAGGGGGACGGAGACGAACACTGAAGCTTTCTTT.